This entry features one T cell receptor (beta chain) sequence. Its antigen is unknown. The PCR had 60 Vbeta and 13 Jbeta primers. Generated by immunoSEQ multiplex PCR, the TCRdb table keeps only in-frame clones and is missing some. The sample holds 150,000 or so clones; 70% to 85% are singletons and the top ten take roughly 1.4%. Germline loops: CDR1 SGHNT, CDR2 YYREEE (reference sequence). After removal of 4 bases from V and 2 bases from J, the junction contained 8 bases not matched to a gene. CDR3 length equals 17 residues. The data belong to a study of cytomegalovirus exposure and HLA in healthy donors. Study results and caveats: Indistinguishability led to the exclusion of some V segments, TRBV6-2 and TRBV6-3 included.

Despite likely unrecorded immune exposures, the donors were nominally healthy at the time of sampling. The sequenced sample consisted of PBMCs. The V and J genes are TRBV5-4 and TRBJ2-2, with 10 bases lining up with TRBD2. The clonotype was recovered from a man aged 30-40 years in good health and CMV-seropositive. The CDR3 spells CASSIMTSGPNTGELFF. As DNA, the CDR3 is TGTGCCAGCAGCATCATGACTAGCGGGCCTAACACCGGGGAGCTGTTTTTT.